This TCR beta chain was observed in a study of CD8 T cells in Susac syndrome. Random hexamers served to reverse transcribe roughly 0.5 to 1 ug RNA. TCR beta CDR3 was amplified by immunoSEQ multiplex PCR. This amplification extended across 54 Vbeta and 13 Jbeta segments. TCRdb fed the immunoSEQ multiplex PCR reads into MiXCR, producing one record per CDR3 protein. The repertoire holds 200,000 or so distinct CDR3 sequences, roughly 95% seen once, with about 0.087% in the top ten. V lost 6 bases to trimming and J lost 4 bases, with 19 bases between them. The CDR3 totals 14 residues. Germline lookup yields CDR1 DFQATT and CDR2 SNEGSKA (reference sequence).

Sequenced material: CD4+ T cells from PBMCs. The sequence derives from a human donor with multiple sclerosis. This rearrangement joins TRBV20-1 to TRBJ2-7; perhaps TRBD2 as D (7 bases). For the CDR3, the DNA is TGCAGTGCCCGACGTGGGGGGGCCAGTTACGAGCAGTACTTC. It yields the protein CSARRGGASYEQYF.